This T cell receptor (beta chain) stems from a study of CD8 T cells in Susac syndrome. The germline V gene encodes CDR1 SGHNT and CDR2 YYREEE (reference sequence). The V end lost 0 bases, the J end lost 4 bases, and 20 bases lay between the germline ends. CDR3 size: 17 residues. RNA totalling roughly 0.45 to 1 ug underwent reverse transcription with random hexamers. TCRdb re-called the immunoSEQ multiplex PCR reads through MiXCR, storing one row per CDR3 protein. Here the sample spans over 300,000 distinct CDR3 sequences, 92% being singletons. This clonotype was obtained from a human donor with multiple sclerosis. The chain carries TRBV5-4 and TRBJ2-7; TRBD2 is a possible D gene (7 bases). The sample taken for sequencing was CD4+ T cells from PBMCs. CDR3 sequence reads: CASSLAGGGGSAYEQYF. In DNA, the CDR3 is TGTGCCAGCAGCTTGGCGGGGGGAGGGGGAAGCGCGTACGAGCAGTACTTC.